The rows below give T cell receptor beta chains drawn from one sample of a study of identical twins. Using its own MiXCR run on the 5' RACE reads, TCRdb lists one record per CDR3 protein. Of hundreds of thousands of distinct CDR3 sequences in the sample, around 6% were seen once. Sequenced sample: naive T cells sorted from blood. The receptors come from a young man in good health. CDR3s leave out the opening cysteine and the closing phenylalanine or tryptophan. The size field is filled for only some rows; it gives once, few, many or a size class.

TRBJ1-1 TRBV12-3/TRBV12-4 few ASSLVQPSEAF
TRBJ2-7 TRBV4-3 many ASSLRAGGSYEQY
TRBJ1-5 TRBV6-2/TRBV6-3 . ASREIQGLRMGNQPQH
TRBJ2-1 TRBV9 . ASSTQGLAGHNEQF
TRBJ1-1 TRBV10-3 few AIRLGQKNTEAF
TRBJ2-2 TRBV5-1 many ASSSSNTGTSGTNTGELF
TRBJ2-3 TRBV3-1 many ASSQEVPGRTDTQY
TRBJ1-4 TRBV6-5 many ASSSPGTLATNEKLF
TRBJ2-3 TRBV6-5 many ASSYSTSGLDTQY
TRBJ2-3 TRBV4-3 many ASSPSSGTGTDTQY
TRBJ2-7 TRBV12-3/TRBV12-4 many ASSSGGNYEQY
TRBJ2-3 TRBV7-6 . ASSFPPGQGVTDTQY
TRBJ2-7 TRBV10-2 many ASKDRDEQY
TRBJ2-5 TRBV20-1 many SATDRETQY
TRBJ2-5 TRBV20-1 many SAEKVTGGIKTQY
TRBJ1-4 TRBV11-2 . ASSLVGWNEKLF
TRBJ2-1 TRBV16 many ASSQETSGVEQF
TRBJ2-7 TRBV6-1 many ASSRFGQFSGPYEQY
TRBJ2-1 TRBV7-9 few ASSLVNGSGRYNEQF
TRBJ2-5 TRBV10-3 . AISGDRESQETQY
TRBJ1-1 TRBV20-1 many SARRGQITEAF
TRBJ2-3 TRBV29-1 many SVVGTTSTDTQY
TRBJ1-3 TRBV27 few ASSLGGLGSGNTIY
TRBJ1-1 TRBV25-1 . ASRGGTGAAF
TRBJ2-1 TRBV12-3/TRBV12-4 many ASSLERYNEQF
TRBJ2-7 TRBV30 . AWSVAGVSWEQY
TRBJ2-3 TRBV20-1 few SAAPAGWGADTQY
TRBJ1-2 TRBV12-3/TRBV12-4 many ASSLGGVGYT
TRBJ2-7 TRBV30 . AWRTGERYEQY
TRBJ1-1 TRBV10-3 few AISEGPLGAEAF
TRBJ2-1 TRBV2 once ASSEGRLAGAADEQF
TRBJ2-2 TRBV24-1 . ATSAAGTANTRELF
TRBJ2-1 TRBV6-1 many ASSAGRGGYDNEQF